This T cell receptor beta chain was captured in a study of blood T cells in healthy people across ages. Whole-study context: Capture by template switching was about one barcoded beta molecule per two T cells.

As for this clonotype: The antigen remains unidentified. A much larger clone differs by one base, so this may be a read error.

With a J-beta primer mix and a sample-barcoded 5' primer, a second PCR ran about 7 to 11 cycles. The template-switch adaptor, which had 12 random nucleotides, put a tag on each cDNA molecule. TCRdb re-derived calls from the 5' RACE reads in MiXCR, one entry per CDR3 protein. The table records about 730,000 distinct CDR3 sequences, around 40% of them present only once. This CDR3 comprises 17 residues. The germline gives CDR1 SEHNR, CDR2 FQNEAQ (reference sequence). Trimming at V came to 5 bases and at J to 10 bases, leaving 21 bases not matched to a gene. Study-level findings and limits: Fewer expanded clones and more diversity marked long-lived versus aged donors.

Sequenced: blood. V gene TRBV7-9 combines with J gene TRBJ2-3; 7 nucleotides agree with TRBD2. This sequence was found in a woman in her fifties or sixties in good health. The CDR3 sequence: CASSPGGASAVRGAQYF. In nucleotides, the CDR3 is TGTGCCAGCAGCCCAGGTGGGGCTAGCGCAGTCCGGGGGGCGCAGTATTTT.